The T cell receptor (beta chain) described here comes from a study of circulating CD8 cells and anti-PD-1 response in melanoma. Study information: Complete or partial response defined responders; stable or progressive disease, non-responders.

This clonotype is medium-sized (0.01 to 0.1%) within its sample. Its target is not known. Its ends do not fully match the called genes, so a read error is possible. Using around 14 ng of total RNA, TCR libraries were made with the QIAseq Immune Repertoire TCR panel. One entry per CDR3 protein results from TCRdb running MiXCR on the reads. The sample contains under 700 distinct CDR3 sequences, approximately 10% of which appear only once. Study conclusions and caveats: No tumor material was available, so peptide assays assessed reactivity. Some patients were treatment-naive; others were previously treated. Subset repertoires were largely private at M1, with under 7.5% shared.

Four subsets defined by PD-1 and/or TIGIT were sorted from live CD3+CD8+TCRalphabeta+ cells. CDR3 length: 12 amino acids. Per germline, CDR1 SQVTM and CDR2 ANQGSEA. Sequencing was performed on CD8+ T cells from PBMCs, taken at baseline or after one month of anti-PD-1 therapy (not recorded which). This TCR was sampled from a human donor with melanoma. V usage is TRBV29-1 and J usage is TRBJ1-2, with 8 bases identical to TRBD1. The CDR3 protein is CSVEGIPGQEDF. For the CDR3, the DNA is TGCAGCGTTGAAGGTATACCGGGACAGGAGGACTTC.